This TCR beta chain was sequenced in a study of cytotoxic CD8 clonotypes in ibrutinib-treated CLL (dated by TCRdb to the early 2020s). Notes on the research overall: In this cohort, over 14 patients were treatment-naive and about ten were relapsed/refractory, while around 17 had unmutated IGHV. Longitudinal samples were available for about 30% of the roughly 86 trial participants. Samples averaged approximately 240,000 productive templates and 94,082 productive rearrangements. Cryopreserved peripheral blood mononuclear cells were obtained prior to treatment, at the time of response, and at either disease progression or sustained remission. Responses were partial in around 24 patients and complete in 2; after median approximately 66 months follow-up, approximately 15 stayed in remission and about twelve progressed. Samples at response were collected after a median of about 12 months of treatment, with a range of about 6 to 36 months. Every remission and progressive disease sample was obtained while ibrutinib was still being received by the patients.

About this clone: The antigen it binds to is not known. Base qualities are not at hand, and no much larger clone is one base apart.

This sample's time point label indicates: progressive disease on ibrutinib. For TCR beta library preparation, roughly 2.1 micrograms of genomic DNA was extracted from cryopreserved PBMCs. Longitudinal blood samples from CLL patients on ibrutinib monotherapy underwent high-throughput TCR beta sequencing. The patients took part in an open-label, single-center phase 2 trial of ibrutinib monotherapy. The CDR3 contains 16 residues, cysteine and phenylalanine counted. CDR3 DNA only is kept here, 48 bases in frame from base 1. The trim is 0 bases for V and 8 bases for J, with a gap of 16 bases between the germline ends. Taken from the germline V gene, the CDR1 and CDR2 loops are ENHRY and SYGVKD. Findings and caveats that apply to the study as a whole: Public clonotypes were rare and either contracted or stayed stable during treatment, and the rise in clonality at ibrutinib response reflected the expansion of private clonotypes. At ibrutinib response clonality went up, during sustained remission it held steady, and at progression it dropped back toward baseline. Baseline clonality exceeded that of age-matched healthy donors and correlated strongly with circulating CD8+ T-cell counts. Sampling times were not matched between sustained-remission and progressing patients, and lymph node repertoires were not studied.

Each clonotype received, on average, about 10x coverage in deep resolution sequencing performed on a MiSeq, where the target depth lay between 1 in 1 million and 1 in 200,000 T cells. TCR beta libraries were generated with the immunoSEQ hsTCRB Kit. The original pipeline was this. The data were analyzed with ImmunoSEQ Analyzer and ImmunoSEQ Data Assistant, and V, D and J gene assignments followed IMGT definitions. Clonality, which ranges from 0 to 1, was calculated as one minus the normalized Shannon entropy of productive rearrangement frequencies. Only overrepresented clonotypes making up at least 0.05% of each patient's repertoire were included in the public clonotype analysis. About twelve repertoires from age-matched healthy donors, obtained from immuneACCESS, served as clonality controls. TCRdb re-hosts the immuneACCESS table, in-frame sequences only. Its copies lack some clones; in the studies checked, an unresolved V gene accounts for under half of them, and the cause for the rest is not known. Clone size and V and J calls were adopted from that table, with D and trimming inferred from the DNA. This sample is represented by over 250,000 clones; less than 85% of them were singletons. The ten largest clones represent about 5.8% of the sample.

Sequences were derived from PBMCs, sampled at disease progression, from a patient treated with ibrutinib. The clonotype was recovered from a human donor with chronic lymphocytic leukemia. The chain links TRBV10-3 with TRBJ2-2, with TRBD1 as a weak D call on 6 bases. In nucleotide form, the sequence is TGTGCCATCAGTGAGTCGGGGGCGAGAAGGTCAGGGGAGCTGTTTTTT. Its translation is CAISESGARRSGELFF.